This passage covers 4 T cell receptor beta chains from one sample sequenced in a study of Ad26.COV2.S vaccination and SARS-CoV-2 variants. The treatment here: about 20 received Ad26.COV2.S at low or high dose, single or two shots; roughly 5 received placebo; per-sample allocation not given. It was on day 63 after the first vaccine or placebo injection that samples were taken. TCRdb's table, derived via immunoSEQ multiplex PCR, lists solely in-frame clones and lacks some. The table includes about 470,000 clones, 90% detected once. The sample in question was peripheral blood, obtained in a trial of Ad26.COV2.S vaccine versus placebo. The receptors stem from a person between 18 and 59 years old who received the Ad26.COV2.S COVID-19 vaccine or a placebo.

This chain links TRBV5-8 with TRBJ2-1; 7 bases match TRBD2. CDR3 length: 15 amino acids. Germline V lookup: CDR1 SGHTS, CDR2 YDEGEE. Germline trimming cut 0 bases from V and 4 bases from J; bases unmatched to any gene: 4. The CDR3 sequence is CASSLDGGIYNEQFF. The DNA for the CDR3 is TGTGCCAGCAGCTTGGACGGGGGGATATACAATGAGCAGTTCTTC.

This clone was detected once. The chain joins TRBV28 to TRBJ2-7, with D possibly matching TRBD2 (5 bases). This CDR3 contains 14 residues. V was cut by 7 bases and J by 4 bases, with 17 bases left in between. Germline CDR1 MDHEN, CDR2 SYDVKM. The CDR3 DNA follows: TGTGCCAGCAATCCTACGCTAGCAGGTTACGAGCAGTACTTC. Translated: CASNPTLAGYEQYF.

The chain couples TRBV7-9 to TRBJ2-2, with D possibly called TRBD1 or TRBD2 (6 bases each). Between the trimmed V and J ends, which lost 3 bases and 6 bases, there was a span of 14 bases. The V gene's germline CDR1 is SEHNR and CDR2 FQNEAQ (reference sequence). CDR3 length equals 15 residues. Written as DNA, the CDR3 is TGTGCCAGCAGCTTCGGACAGCCGGGGGCCGGGGAGCTGTTTTTT. Amino acid sequence: CASSFGQPGAGELFF.

The V and J genes are TRBV5-8 and TRBJ2-7; D perhaps matches TRBD2 (6 bases). Trimming took off 6 bases at V and 6 bases at J, with 19 bases between the two ends. This CDR3 comprises 14 residues. The germline gives CDR1 SGHTS, CDR2 YDEGEE. The CDR3 protein is CASNPGLPSAEQYF. The CDR3 region has the DNA TGTGCCAGCAATCCGGGACTCCCGTCGGCCGAGCAGTACTTC.